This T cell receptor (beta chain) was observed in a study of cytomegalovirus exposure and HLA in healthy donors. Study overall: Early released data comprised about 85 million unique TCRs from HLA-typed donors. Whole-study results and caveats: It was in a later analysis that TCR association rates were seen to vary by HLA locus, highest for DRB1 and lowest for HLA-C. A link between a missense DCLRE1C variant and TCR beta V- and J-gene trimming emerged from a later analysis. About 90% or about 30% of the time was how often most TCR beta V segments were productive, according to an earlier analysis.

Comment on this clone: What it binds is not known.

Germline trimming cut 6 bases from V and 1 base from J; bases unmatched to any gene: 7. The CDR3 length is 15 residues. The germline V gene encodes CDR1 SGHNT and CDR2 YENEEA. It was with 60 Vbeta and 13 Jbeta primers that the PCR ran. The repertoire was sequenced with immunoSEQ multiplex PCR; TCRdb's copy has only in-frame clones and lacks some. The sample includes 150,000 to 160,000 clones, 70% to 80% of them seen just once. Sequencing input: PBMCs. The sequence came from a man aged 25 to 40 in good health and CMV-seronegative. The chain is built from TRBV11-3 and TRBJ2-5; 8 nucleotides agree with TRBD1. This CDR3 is CASSRQTGAQETQYF. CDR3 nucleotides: TGTGCCAGCAGTCGACAGACAGGGGCCCAAGAGACCCAGTACTTC.